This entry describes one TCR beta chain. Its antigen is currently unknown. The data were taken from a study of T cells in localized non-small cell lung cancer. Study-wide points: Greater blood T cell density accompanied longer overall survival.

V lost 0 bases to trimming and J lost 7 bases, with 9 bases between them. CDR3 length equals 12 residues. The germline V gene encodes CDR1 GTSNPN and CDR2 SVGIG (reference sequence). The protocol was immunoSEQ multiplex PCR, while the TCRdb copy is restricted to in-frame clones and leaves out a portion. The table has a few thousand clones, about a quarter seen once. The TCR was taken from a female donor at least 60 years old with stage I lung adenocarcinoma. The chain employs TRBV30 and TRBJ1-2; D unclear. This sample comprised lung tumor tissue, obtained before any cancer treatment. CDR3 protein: CAWSVGVSGYTF. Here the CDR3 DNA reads TGTGCCTGGAGTGTAGGAGTGAGTGGCTACACCTTC.